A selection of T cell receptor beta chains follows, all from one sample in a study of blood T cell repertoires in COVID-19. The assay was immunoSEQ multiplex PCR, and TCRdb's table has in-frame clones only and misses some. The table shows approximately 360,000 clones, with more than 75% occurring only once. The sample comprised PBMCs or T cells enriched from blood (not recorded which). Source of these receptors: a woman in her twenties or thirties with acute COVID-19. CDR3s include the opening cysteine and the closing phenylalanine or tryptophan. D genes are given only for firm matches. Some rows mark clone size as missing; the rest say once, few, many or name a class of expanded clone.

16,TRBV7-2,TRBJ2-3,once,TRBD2,CASSLGWLAGADTQYF,TGTGCCAGCAGCTTAGGGTGGCTAGCGGGGGCAGATACGCAGTATTTT
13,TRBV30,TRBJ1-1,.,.,CAGRREMNTEAFF,TGTGCCGGCAGAAGGGAGATGAACACTGAAGCTTTCTTT
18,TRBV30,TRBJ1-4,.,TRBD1,CAWSVPRDRGGTNEKLFF,TGTGCCTGGAGTGTCCCTAGGGACAGGGGGGGGACTAATGAAAAACTGTTTTTT
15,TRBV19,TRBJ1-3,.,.,CASSRGANSGNTIYF,TGTGCCAGTAGTCGGGGGGCGAACTCTGGAAACACCATATATTTT
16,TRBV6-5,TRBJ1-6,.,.,CASSYSISRVNSPLHF,TGTGCCAGCAGTTACTCAATCAGCAGGGTTAATTCACCCCTCCACTTT
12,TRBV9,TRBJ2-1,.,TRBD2,CASSAGGDEQFF,TGTGCCAGCAGCGCGGGGGGTGATGAGCAGTTCTTC
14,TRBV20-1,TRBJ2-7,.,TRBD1,CSASHQGAFGEQYF,TGCAGTGCTAGTCATCAGGGGGCGTTCGGCGAGCAGTACTTC
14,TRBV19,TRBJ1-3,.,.,CASSATGSGNTIYF,TGTGCCAGTAGTGCGACAGGTTCTGGAAACACCATATATTTT
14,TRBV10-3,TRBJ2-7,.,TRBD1,CAISESRGTYEQYF,TGTGCCATCAGTGAGAGCAGGGGGACCTACGAGCAGTACTTC
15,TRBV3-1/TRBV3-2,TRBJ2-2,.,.,CASSQVGGARGELFF,TGTGCCAGCAGCCAAGTGGGCGGGGCCCGGGGGGAGCTGTTTTTT
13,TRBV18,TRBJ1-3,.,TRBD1,CASSADRDNTIYF,TGTGCCAGCTCAGCCGACAGGGACAACACCATATATTTT
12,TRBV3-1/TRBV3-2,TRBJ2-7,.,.,CASSQGDYEQYF,TGTGCCAGCAGCCAAGGAGACTACGAGCAGTACTTC
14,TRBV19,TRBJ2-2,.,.,CASIGGRNTGELFF,TGTGCCAGTATAGGCGGCCGGAACACCGGGGAGCTGTTTTTT
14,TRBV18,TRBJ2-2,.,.,CASSPLATTGELFF,TGTGCCAGCTCACCACTAGCTACCACCGGGGAGCTGTTTTTT
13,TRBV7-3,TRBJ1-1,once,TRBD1,CASSWDRNTEAFF,TGTGCCAGCAGCTGGGACAGGAACACTGAAGCTTTCTTT
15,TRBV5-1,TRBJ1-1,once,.,CASSLLQGMNTEAFF,TGCGCCAGCAGCTTATTACAGGGTATGAACACTGAAGCTTTCTTT
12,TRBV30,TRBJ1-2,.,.,CASTHIYYGYTF,TGTGCCTCTACCCATATCTACTATGGCTACACCTTC
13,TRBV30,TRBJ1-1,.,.,CAWSREKNTEAFF,TGTGCCTGGAGTAGGGAGAAAAACACTGAAGCTTTCTTT
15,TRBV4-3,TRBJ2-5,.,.,CASSHGGTDQETQYF,TGCGCCAGCAGCCATGGGGGGACAGACCAAGAGACCCAGTACTTC
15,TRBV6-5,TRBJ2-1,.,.,CASTNWGGTYNEQFF,TGTGCCAGCACAAACTGGGGAGGTACCTACAATGAGCAGTTCTTC
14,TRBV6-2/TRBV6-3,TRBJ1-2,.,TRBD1,CASSPTGGNYGYTF,TGTGCCAGCAGTCCGACAGGGGGGAACTATGGCTACACCTTC
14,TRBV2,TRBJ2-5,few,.,CATSDQLKKETQYF,TGTGCCACCTCAGACCAACTAAAGAAAGAGACCCAGTACTTC
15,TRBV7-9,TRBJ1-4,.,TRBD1,CASSPWTGGGEKLFF,TGTGCCAGCAGCCCATGGACAGGGGGCGGTGAAAAACTGTTTTTT
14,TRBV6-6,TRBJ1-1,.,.,CASSYREGGTEAFF,TGTGCCAGCAGCTACAGGGAGGGGGGCACTGAAGCTTTCTTT
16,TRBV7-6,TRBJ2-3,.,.,CASSPRVQGSTDTQYF,TGTGCCAGCAGCCCAAGGGTCCAGGGATCCACAGATACGCAGTATTTT
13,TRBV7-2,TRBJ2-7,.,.,CASSPARSGFEYF,TGTGCCAGCAGCCCCGCACGTTCAGGGTTTGAGTACTTC
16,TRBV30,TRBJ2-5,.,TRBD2,CAWSTRLAGAGRAQYF,TGTGCCTGGAGTACGAGACTAGCGGGGGCCGGGCGGGCCCAGTACTTC
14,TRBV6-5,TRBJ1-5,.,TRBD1,CASSIDRANQPQHF,TGTGCCAGCAGTATAGACAGGGCCAATCAGCCCCAGCATTTT
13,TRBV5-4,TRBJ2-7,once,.,CASSANMGHEQYF,TGTGCCAGCAGCGCAAACATGGGCCACGAGCAGTACTTC
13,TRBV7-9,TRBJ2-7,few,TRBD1,CASRGQGGYEQYF,TGTGCCAGCAGGGGACAGGGGGGGTACGAGCAGTACTTC
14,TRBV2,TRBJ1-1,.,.,CASSESGGKAEAFF,TGTGCCAGCAGTGAATCCGGGGGTAAGGCTGAAGCTTTCTTT
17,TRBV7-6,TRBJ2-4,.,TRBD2,CASSPLTSGLAKNIQYF,TGTGCCAGCAGCCCCTTGACTAGCGGCCTAGCCAAAAACATTCAGTACTTC